This T cell receptor (beta chain) was observed in a study of regulatory T cells in long-lasting Graves disease. According to the study, TCR beta libraries were built with iRepertoire HTBI primers and CDR3-region Arm-PCR. Original analysis: Sample data revealed 60 to 80 TRBV and 11 to 15 TRBJ segments. TCRdb re-called the multiplex PCR reads with MiXCR, one entry per CDR3 protein. These V and J calls derive from TCRdb rather than the authors' analysis. The table has roughly 450,000 distinct CDR3 sequences, 20% to 25% seen once. This clonotype has a count of ten or more. The CDR3 extends over 13 amino acids. Trimming removed 10 bases at V and 2 bases at J, with 9 bases between. Time point indicated: persistent/refractory GD, antithyroid drugs over 5 years with positive TRAb. From PBMCs, RNA was extracted and then used to make the TCR library. Diagnoses of Graves' disease were made by American Thyroid Association guidelines.

This material consisted of peripheral blood mononuclear cells (PBMCs), taken when the disease was refractory, from a patient treated with antithyroid drugs. The rearrangement links TRBV12-3 or TRBV12-4 to TRBJ2-6; D not resolved. The receptor was isolated from a female donor with Graves disease. The CDR3 region is CAIRPPGANVLTF. CDR3 coding DNA: TGTGCCATCCGCCCCCCTGGGGCCAACGTCCTGACTTTC.